This T cell receptor beta chain was retrieved from a study of radiation and T cells in renal cell carcinoma. Findings and limits, study-wide: Without pretreatment biopsies, baseline tumor clonotype presence was undetermined. Top tumor clonotypes rose in blood 2 weeks post-radiation, then contracted.

The assay was immunoSEQ multiplex PCR, and TCRdb's table has in-frame clones only and misses some. This table holds roughly 130,000 clones, 88% found once. In germline, CDR1 is LNHDA, CDR2 SQIVND (reference sequence). This CDR3 comprises 15 residues. V was clipped by 3 bases and J by 1 base, with 11 bases between them. Turning to this clone: The target antigen is unknown. The same CDR3 can be traced to other DNA sequences in this sample.

Time point indicated: blood 2 weeks post-SBRT. The sample's treatment: 15 Gy SBRT to primary tumor, nephrectomy 4 weeks later. The receptor's source is a woman in her sixties or seventies with renal cell carcinoma. This chain links TRBV19 with TRBJ2-3, with D possibly matching TRBD1 (6 bases). The material was blood, obtained from a patient whose treatment included radiotherapy and nephrectomy. CDR3 loop: CASSIGQGRTDTQYF. DNA of the CDR3: TGTGCCAGTAGTATCGGGCAGGGGCGCACAGATACGCAGTATTTT.